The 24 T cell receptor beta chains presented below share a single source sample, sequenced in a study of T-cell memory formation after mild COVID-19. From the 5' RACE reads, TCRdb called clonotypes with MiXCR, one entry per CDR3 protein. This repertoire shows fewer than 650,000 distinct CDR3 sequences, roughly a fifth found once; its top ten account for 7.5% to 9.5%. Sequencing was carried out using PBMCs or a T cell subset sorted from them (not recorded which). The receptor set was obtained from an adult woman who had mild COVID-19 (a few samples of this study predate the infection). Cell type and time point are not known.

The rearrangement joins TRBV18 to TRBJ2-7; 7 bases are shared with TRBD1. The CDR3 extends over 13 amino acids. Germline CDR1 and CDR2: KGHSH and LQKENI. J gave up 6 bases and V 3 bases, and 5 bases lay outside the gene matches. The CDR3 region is CASSPTAGGEQYF. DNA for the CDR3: TGTGCCAGCTCACCCACCGCAGGGGGCGAGCAGTACTTC.

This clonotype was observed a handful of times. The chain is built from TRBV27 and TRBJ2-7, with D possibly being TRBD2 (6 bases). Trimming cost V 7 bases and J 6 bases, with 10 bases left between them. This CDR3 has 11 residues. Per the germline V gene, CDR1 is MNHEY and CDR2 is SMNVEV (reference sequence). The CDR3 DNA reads TGTGCCAGCAAGAAGGGAGGCGAGCAGTACTTC. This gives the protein CASKKGGEQYF.

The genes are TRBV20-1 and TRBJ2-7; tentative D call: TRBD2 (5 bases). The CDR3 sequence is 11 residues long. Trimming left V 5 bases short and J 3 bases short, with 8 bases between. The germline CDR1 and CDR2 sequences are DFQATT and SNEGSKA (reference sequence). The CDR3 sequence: CSAFGIYEQYF. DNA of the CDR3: TGCAGTGCTTTCGGGATCTACGAGCAGTACTTC.

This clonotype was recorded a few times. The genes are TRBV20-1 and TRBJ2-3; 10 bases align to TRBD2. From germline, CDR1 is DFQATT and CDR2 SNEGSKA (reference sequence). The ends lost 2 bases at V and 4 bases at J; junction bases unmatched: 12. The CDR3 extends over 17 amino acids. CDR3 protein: CSARILAGEGLADTQYF. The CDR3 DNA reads TGCAGTGCTAGAATCCTAGCGGGAGAGGGGCTTGCAGATACGCAGTATTTT.

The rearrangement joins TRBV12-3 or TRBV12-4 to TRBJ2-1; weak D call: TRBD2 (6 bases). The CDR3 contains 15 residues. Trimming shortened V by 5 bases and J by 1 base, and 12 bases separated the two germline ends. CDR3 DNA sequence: TGTGCCAGCAGTCACCTAGCGCATTCCTACAATGAGCAGTTCTTC. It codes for CASSHLAHSYNEQFF.

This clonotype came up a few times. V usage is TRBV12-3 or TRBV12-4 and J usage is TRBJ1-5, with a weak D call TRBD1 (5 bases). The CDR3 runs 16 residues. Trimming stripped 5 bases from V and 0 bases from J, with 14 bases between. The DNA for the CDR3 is TGTGCCAGCAGTATCCTTGGGGGATATAGCAATCAGCCCCAGCATTTT. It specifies CASSILGGYSNQPQHF.

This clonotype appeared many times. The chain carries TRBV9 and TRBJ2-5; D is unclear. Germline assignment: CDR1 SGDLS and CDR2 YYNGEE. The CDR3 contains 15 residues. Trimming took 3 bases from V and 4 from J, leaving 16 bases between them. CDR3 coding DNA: TGTGCCAGCAGCGCCTTTTTCGGCGTCCTAGAGACCCAGTACTTC. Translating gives CASSAFFGVLETQYF.

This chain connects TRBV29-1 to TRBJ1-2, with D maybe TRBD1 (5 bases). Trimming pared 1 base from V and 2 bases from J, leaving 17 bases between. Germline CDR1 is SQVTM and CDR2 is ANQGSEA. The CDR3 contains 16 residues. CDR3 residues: CSVEGLGKGSNYGYTF. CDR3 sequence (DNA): TGCAGCGTTGAAGGTCTGGGGAAGGGGTCCAACTATGGCTACACCTTC.

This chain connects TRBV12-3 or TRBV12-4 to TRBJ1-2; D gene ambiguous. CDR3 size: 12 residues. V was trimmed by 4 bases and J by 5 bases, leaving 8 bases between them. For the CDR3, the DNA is TGTGCCAGCAGTTCCCGACTGTATGGCTACACCTTC. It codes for CASSSRLYGYTF.

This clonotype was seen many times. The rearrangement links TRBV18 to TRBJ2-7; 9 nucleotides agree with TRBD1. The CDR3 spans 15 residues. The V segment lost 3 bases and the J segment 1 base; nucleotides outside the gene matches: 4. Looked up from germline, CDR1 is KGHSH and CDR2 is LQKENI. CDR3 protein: CASSPPGQGSYEQYF. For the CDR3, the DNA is TGTGCCAGCTCACCCCCGGGACAGGGATCCTACGAGCAGTACTTC. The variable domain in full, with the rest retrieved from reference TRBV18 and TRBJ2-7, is NAGVMQNPRHLVRRRGQEARLRCSPMKGHSHVYWYRQLPEEGLKFMVYLQKENIIDESGMPKERFSAEFPKEGPSILRIQQVVRGDSAAYFCASSPPGQGSYEQYFGPGTRLTVT.

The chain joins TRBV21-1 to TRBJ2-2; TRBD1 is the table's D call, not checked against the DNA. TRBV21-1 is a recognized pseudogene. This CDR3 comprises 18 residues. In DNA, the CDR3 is TGTGCCAGCAGCGAGTACAGGACAGACACGAGGGACACCGGGGAGCTGTTTTTT. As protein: CASSEYRTDTRDTGELFF.

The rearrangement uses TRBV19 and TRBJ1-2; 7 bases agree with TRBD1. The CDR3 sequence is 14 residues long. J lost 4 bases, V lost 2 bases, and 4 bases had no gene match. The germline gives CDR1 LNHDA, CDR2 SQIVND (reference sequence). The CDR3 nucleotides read TGTGCCAGTAGTATACCGGACAGGTCCTATGGCTACACCTTC. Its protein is CASSIPDRSYGYTF.

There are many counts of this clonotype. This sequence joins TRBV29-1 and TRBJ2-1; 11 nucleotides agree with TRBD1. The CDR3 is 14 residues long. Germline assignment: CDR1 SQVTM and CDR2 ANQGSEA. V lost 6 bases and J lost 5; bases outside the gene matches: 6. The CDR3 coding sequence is TGCAGCGTCCGGGACAGGGGGTTTGACAATGAGCAGTTCTTC. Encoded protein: CSVRDRGFDNEQFF.

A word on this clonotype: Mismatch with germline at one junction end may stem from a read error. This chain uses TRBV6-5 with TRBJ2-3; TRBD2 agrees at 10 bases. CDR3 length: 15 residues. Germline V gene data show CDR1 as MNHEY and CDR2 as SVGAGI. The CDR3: CASSTGAGASGGQSW. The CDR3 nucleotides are TGTGCCAGCAGTACGGGGGCGGGTGCTAGCGGGGGCCAGTCCTGG.

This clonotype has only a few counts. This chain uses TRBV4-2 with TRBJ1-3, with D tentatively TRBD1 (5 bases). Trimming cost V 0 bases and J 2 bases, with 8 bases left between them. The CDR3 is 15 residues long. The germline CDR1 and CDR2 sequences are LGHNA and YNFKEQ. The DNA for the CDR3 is TGTGCCAGCAGCCAAGAAAGGGGAGCTGGAAACACCATATATTTT. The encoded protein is CASSQERGAGNTIYF.

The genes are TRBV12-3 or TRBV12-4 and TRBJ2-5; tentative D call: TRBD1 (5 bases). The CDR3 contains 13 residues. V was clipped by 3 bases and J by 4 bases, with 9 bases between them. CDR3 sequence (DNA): TGTGCCAGCAGTTTCCGAAGGGGAGAGACCCAGTACTTC. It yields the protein CASSFRRGETQYF.

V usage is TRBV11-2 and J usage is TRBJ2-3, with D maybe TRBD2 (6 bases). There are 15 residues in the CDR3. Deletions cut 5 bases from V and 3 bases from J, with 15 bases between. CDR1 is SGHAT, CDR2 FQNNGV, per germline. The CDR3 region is CASSQRLVATDTQYF. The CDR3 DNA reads TGTGCCAGCAGCCAAAGACTAGTTGCGACAGATACGCAGTATTTT.

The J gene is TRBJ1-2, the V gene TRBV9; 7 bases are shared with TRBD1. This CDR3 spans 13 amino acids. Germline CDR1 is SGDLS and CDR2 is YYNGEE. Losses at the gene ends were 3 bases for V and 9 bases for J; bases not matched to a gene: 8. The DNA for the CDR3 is TGTGCCAGCAGCGATAATTACAGGGGAAGCTACACCTTC. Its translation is CASSDNYRGSYTF.

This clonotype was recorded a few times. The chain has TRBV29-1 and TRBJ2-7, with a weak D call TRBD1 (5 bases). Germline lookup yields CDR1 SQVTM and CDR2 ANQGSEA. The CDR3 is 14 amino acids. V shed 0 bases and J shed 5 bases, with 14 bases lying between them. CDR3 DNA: TGCAGCGTTGAAGATCTGACAGAGAAAAACGAGCAGTACTTC. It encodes CSVEDLTEKNEQYF.

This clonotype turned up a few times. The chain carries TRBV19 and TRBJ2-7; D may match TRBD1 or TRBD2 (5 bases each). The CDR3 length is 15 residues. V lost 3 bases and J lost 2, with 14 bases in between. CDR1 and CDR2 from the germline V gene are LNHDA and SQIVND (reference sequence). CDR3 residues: CASSMRGQLPYEQYF. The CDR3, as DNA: TGTGCCAGTAGTATGAGGGGTCAGTTACCCTACGAGCAGTACTTC.

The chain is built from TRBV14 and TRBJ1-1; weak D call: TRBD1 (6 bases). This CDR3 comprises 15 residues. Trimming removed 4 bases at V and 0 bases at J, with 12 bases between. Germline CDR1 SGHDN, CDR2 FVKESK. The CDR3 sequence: CASSPLTGVNTEAFF. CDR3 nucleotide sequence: TGTGCCAGCAGCCCCTTGACAGGTGTGAACACTGAAGCTTTCTTT.

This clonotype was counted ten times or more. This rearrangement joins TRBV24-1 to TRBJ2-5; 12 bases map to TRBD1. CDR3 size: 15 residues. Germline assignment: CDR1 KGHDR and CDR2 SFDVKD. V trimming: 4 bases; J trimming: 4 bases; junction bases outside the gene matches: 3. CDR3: CATSERDRGRETQYF. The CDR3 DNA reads TGTGCCACCAGTGAAAGGGACAGGGGGCGAGAGACCCAGTACTTC.

The CDR3: CASSPGDGDSYYNEQFF. In DNA, the CDR3 is TGCGCCAGCAGCCCAGGGGACGGGGACAGTTATTACAATGAGCAGTTCTTC. The J gene is TRBJ2-1, the V gene TRBV5-1; 7 positions agree with TRBD1. The CDR3 contains 17 residues. V trimming: 4 bases; J trimming: 4 bases; junction bases outside the gene matches: 14. Germline V gives CDR1 SGHRS, CDR2 YFSETQ.

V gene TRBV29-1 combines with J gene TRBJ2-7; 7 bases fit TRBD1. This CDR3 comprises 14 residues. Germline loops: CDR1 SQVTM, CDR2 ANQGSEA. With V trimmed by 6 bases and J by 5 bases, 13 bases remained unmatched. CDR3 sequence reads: CSVGRKMGQHEQYF. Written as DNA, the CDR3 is TGCAGCGTAGGCAGAAAGATGGGACAGCACGAGCAGTACTTC.